The 2 T cell receptor beta chains presented below share a single source sample, sequenced in a study of low-dose radiotherapy and immunotherapy resistance in tumors. cDNA synthesis used a TRAV/TRBV-specific primer set for both chains. TCRs were put through around 20 PCR cycles of amplification with Phusion. A constant-region primer and the V-primer adapter served as the primer pair. TCRdb passed the reads through MiXCR, listing each CDR3 protein once. The repertoire holds tens of thousands of distinct CDR3 sequences, with around 47% as singletons. The sample's time point: after trial treatment. Treatment reported: LDRT plus nivolumab, ipilimumab, low-dose cyclophosphamide and aspirin (RACIN trial). The material sequenced was PBMCs, taken after low-dose radiotherapy plus immunotherapy. These receptors all come from a male donor with gallbladder cancer.

Here the CDR3 DNA reads TGTGCCAGCAGCGCCACAGGTTTTACTGGAAACACCATATATTTT. Its protein product is CASSATGFTGNTIYF. J is TRBJ1-3 and V is TRBV9, with D possibly matching TRBD1 (5 bases). This CDR3 is built from 15 residues. Per the germline V gene, CDR1 is SGDLS and CDR2 is YYNGEE. The V end was cut by 3 bases, the J end by 2 bases, with 12 bases between.

V gene TRBV28 combines with J gene TRBJ2-2, with TRBD1 identical over 8 bases. This CDR3 comprises 15 residues. Germline CDR1 and CDR2: MDHEN and SYDVKM. Trimming took 3 bases from V and 8 from J; bases not matched to a gene: 8. Written as DNA, the CDR3 is TGTGCCAGCAGTTTCTGGACAGGGAAGGGTGGGGAGCTGTTTTTT. Protein: CASSFWTGKGGELFF.